The clone carrying this T cell receptor (beta chain) was counted once. Its target is unknown. The source of the sample is a study of cytomegalovirus exposure and HLA in healthy donors. The overall study: Unique TCRs numbering around 80 million, obtained from HLA-typed donors, made up an early data release.

PCR amplification relied on 60 Vbeta primers (plus 13 Jbeta primers). Using immunoSEQ multiplex PCR, the repertoire was profiled, and TCRdb retains in-frame clones only, with some absent. Seen here are around 140,000 clones, nearly 90% observed once, and the top ten hold roughly 0.5%. Study-wide results and limits: Using the classifier, cytomegalovirus status was reportedly diagnosed with high specificity and sensitivity. In vitro work confirmed that a few CMV-associated chains recognize CMV antigens. The later analysis indicated that the majority of CMV-associated TCR beta chains appeared HLA-restricted.

With 0 bases clipped from V and 8 bases from J, the junction kept 5 bases outside the gene matches. The length of the CDR3 is 14 residues. Germline CDR1 MGHRA, CDR2 YSYEKL. The sequencing input was PBMCs. The rearrangement uses TRBV4-1 and TRBJ1-2, with 8 bases lining up with TRBD1. This clonotype was sampled from a woman aged 40 to 50 in good health and CMV-seronegative. The CDR3 here is CASSQDQGARGYTF. DNA of the CDR3: TGCGCCAGCAGCCAAGATCAGGGGGCGAGGGGCTACACCTTC.